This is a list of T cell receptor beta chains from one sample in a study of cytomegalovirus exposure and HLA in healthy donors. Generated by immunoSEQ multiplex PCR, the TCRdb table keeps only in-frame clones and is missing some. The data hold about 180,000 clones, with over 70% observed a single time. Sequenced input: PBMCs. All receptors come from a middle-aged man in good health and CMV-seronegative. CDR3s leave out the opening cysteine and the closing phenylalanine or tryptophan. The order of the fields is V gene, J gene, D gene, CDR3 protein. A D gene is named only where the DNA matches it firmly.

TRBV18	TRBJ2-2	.	ASSQSGTYNTAGELF
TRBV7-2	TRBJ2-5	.	ASSLRGQYQETQY
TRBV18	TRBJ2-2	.	ASSPQAGGELF
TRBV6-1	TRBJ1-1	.	ASSETAGGTEAF
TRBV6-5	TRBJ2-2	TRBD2	ASRTSVSTGELF
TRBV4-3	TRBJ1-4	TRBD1	ASSQPGTGPEKLF
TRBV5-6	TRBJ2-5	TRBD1	ASSLRDRVLKTQY
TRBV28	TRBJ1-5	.	ASSTLGDPNQPQH
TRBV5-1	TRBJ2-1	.	ASSLEGGVVNEQF
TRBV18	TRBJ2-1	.	ASSPDRNNEQF
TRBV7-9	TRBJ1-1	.	ASSLGTRGTEAF
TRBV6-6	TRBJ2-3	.	ASSPGQNTDTQY
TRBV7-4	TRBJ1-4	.	ASSSRETNEKLF
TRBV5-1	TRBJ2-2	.	ASSLRGARLYTGELF
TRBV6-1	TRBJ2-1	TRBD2	ASSERRRASGGNEQF
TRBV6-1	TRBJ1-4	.	ASSDREVKGATNEKLF